This T cell receptor beta chain is from a study of blood T cell repertoires in COVID-19. Profiling relied on immunoSEQ multiplex PCR, and the TCRdb table lists in-frame clones only, not all of them. The table lists about 49,000 clones, 70% to 90% of them singletons, with 12% to 15% in the top ten. The sequence was obtained from a human donor in a cohort sampled during active COVID-19. Sequences were obtained from peripheral blood.

The CDR3 spells CASSIRGEQFF. The CDR3 DNA follows: TGTGCCAGTAGTATTCGGGGTGAGCAGTTCTTC. The V and J genes are TRBV19 and TRBJ2-1; possibly TRBD2 for D (5 bases). This CDR3 region has 11 residues. The V end lost 3 bases, the J end lost 9 bases, and 6 bases lay between the germline ends. CDR1 is LNHDA, CDR2 SQIVND, per germline (reference sequence). The full variable domain, with the rest looked up from reference TRBV19 and TRBJ2-1, is DGGITQSPKYLFRKEGQNVTLSCEQNLNHDAMYWYRQDPGQGLRLIYYSQIVNDFQKGDIAEGYSVSREKKESFPLTVTSAQKNPTAFYLCASSIRGEQFFGPGTRLTVL.